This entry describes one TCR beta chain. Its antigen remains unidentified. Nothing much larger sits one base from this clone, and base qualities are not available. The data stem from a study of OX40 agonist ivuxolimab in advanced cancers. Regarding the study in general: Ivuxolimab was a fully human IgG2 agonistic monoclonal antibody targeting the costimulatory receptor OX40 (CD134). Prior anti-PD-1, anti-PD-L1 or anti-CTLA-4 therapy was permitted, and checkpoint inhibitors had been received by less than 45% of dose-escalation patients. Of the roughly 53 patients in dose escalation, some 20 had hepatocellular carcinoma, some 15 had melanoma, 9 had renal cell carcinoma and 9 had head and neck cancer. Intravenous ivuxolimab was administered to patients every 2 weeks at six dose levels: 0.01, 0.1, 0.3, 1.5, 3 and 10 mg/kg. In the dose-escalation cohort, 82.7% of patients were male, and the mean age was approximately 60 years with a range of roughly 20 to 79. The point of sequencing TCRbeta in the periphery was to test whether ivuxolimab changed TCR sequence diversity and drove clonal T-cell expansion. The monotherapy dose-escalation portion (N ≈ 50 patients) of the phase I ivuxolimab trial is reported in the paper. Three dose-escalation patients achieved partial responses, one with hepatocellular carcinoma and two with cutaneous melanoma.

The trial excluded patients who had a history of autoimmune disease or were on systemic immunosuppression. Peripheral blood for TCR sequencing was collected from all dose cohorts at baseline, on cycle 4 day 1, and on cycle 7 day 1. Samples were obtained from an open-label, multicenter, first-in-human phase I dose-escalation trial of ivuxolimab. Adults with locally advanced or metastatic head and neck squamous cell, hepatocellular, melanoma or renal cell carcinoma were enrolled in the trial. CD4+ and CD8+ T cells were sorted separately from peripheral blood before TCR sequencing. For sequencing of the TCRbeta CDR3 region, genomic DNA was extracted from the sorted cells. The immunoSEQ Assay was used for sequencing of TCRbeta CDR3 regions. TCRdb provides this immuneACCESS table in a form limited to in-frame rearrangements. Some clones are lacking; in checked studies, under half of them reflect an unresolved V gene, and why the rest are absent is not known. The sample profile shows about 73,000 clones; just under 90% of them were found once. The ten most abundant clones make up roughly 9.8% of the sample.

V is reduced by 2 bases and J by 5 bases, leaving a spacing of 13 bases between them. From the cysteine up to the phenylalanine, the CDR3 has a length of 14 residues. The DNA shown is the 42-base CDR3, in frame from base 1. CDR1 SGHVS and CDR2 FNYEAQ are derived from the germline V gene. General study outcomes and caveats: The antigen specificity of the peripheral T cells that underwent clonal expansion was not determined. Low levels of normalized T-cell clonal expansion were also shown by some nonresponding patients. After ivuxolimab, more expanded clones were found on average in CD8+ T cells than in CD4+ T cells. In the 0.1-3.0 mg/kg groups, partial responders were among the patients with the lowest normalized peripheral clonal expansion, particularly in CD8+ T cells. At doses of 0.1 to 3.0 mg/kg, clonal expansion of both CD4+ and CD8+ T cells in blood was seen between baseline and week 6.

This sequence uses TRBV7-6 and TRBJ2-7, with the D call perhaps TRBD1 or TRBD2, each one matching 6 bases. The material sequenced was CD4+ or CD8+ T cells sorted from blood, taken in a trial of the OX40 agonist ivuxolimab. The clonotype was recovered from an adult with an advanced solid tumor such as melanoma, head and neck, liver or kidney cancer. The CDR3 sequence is CASSLSPGANEQYF. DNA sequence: TGTGCCAGCAGCTTATCTCCGGGGGCGAACGAGCAGTACTTC.